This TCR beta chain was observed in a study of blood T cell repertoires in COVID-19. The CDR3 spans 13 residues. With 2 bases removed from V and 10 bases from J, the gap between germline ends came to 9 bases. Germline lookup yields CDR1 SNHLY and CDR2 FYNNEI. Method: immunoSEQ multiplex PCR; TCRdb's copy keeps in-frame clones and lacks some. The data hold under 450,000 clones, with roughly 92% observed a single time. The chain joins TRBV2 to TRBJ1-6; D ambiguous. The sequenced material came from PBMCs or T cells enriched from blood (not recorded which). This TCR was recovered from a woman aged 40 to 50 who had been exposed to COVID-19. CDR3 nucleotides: TGTGCCAGCAGTGAATGGGCCCAATCACCCCTCCACTTT. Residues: CASSEWAQSPLHF.